This TCR beta chain originates from a study of OX40 agonist ivuxolimab in advanced cancers. Findings and limits, study-wide: Individuals who were partial responders at 0.1-3.0 mg/kg had clonal expansion that ranked among the lowest.

About this clone itself: The target antigen is unknown.

Produced via immunoSEQ multiplex PCR; TCRdb's table is partial and in-frame only. Among more than 60,000 clones listed, 85% were seen once. Germline V gene lookup returns CDR1 SGDLS and CDR2 YYNGEE. V lost 0 bases and J lost 3; bases outside the gene matches: 13. There are 19 residues in the CDR3. The material sequenced was CD4+ or CD8+ T cells sorted from blood, taken in a trial of the OX40 agonist ivuxolimab. This receptor was taken from an adult with an advanced solid tumor such as melanoma, head and neck, liver or kidney cancer. The chain employs TRBV9 and TRBJ2-3, with 10 nucleotides matching TRBD2. Here the CDR3 DNA reads TGTGCCAGCAGCGTAGCTTCTAGCGGGGGACCCGGGAGGACAGATACGCAGTATTTT. Translated, it gives CASSVASSGGPGRTDTQYF.